This T cell receptor (beta chain) was recovered during a study of early stage breast cancer tumors. Overall study: Invasive lobular carcinomas made up about 30% of the 12 ER+/PR+/HER2- tumors. Findings and limits, study-wide: Most shared enriched TCRB sequences were commonly generated ones. Tumors had roughly 2.6-fold higher T cell density than normal breast.

Produced via immunoSEQ multiplex PCR; TCRdb's table is partial and in-frame only. The table records approximately 9,500 clones, 66% of them present only once. Concerning this clone: Its antigen remains unidentified.

The CDR3 consists of 15 residues. The germline CDR1 and CDR2 sequences are SEHNR and FQNEAQ (reference sequence). V shed 1 base, J shed 5 bases, and the junction held 2 bases outside the gene matches. About 17-50 mg of tumor tissue was diced per sample. This rearrangement joins TRBV7-9 to TRBJ1-4, with 9 bases identical to TRBD1. The material sequenced was breast tumor tissue. This TCR was recovered from a person aged 45-60 years with breast cancer. The CDR3 bases are TGTGCCAGCAGCTTAGTCGGGACAGGGAATGAAAAACTGTTTTTT. It translates to CASSLVGTGNEKLFF.